This T cell receptor beta chain was documented in a study of blood T cells in healthy people across ages. Next came a second PCR, run for roughly 6 to 11 cycles, which used a sample-barcoded 5' primer along with a J-beta primer mix. TCRdb used MiXCR to reprocess the 5' RACE reads, holding one entry per CDR3 protein. The repertoire holds about 1.8 million distinct CDR3 sequences, with about 49% as singletons. The CDR3 runs 17 residues. Looked up from germline, CDR1 is SGHNT and CDR2 is YENEEA. V was pared by 1 base and J by 4 bases, with 19 bases between. This chain uses TRBV11-3 with TRBJ1-2, with D unresolved. The source is a woman in her thirties or forties in good health. Sequences were obtained from blood. The CDR3 is CASSLVERDSSSYGYTF. CDR3 coding DNA: TGTGCCAGCAGCTTAGTAGAAAGGGATTCAAGTAGCTATGGCTACACCTTC.